This TCR beta chain comes out of a study of shared clonotypes between healthy human individuals. Deep level was the assay's run setting. This table comes from immunoSEQ multiplex PCR, and its TCRdb copy is limited to in-frame clones, with some not included. The table has more than 2,000,000 clones, 80% to 95% seen once. This TCR was sampled from a young man in good health. Some clones in this sample may be carry-over from other donors' samples. Specimen: naive CD4+ T cells from PBMCs. The sample's subset: CD45RA+ positively selected.

Here the CDR3 reads CASRIYNEQFF. The CDR3 region has the DNA TGTGCCAGCCGGATCTACAATGAGCAGTTCTTC. J is TRBJ2-1 and V is TRBV27; D uncertain. The CDR3 totals 11 residues. The germline CDR1 and CDR2 sequences are MNHEY and SMNVEV (reference sequence). The ends were cut back, 8 bases at V and 3 bases at J, with 5 bases in the middle.